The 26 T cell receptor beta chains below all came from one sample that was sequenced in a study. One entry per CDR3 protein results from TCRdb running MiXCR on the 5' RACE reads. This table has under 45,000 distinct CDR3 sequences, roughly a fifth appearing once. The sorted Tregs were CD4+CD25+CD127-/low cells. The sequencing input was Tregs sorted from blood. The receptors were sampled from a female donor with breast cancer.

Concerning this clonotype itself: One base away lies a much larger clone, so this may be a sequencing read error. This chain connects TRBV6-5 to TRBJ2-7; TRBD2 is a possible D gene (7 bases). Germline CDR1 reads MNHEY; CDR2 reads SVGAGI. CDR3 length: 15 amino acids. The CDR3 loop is CANSYSGGGGYEQYF. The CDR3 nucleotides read TGTGCCAACAGTTACTCGGGGGGCGGAGGCTACGAGCAGTACTTC.

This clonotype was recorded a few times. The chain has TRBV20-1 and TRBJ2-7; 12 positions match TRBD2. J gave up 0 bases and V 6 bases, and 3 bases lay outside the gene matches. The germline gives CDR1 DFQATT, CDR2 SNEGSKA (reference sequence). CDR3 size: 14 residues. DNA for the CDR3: TGCAGTGCAGCACTAGCGGGAGGCTCCTACGAGCAGTACTTC. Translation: CSAALAGGSYEQYF.

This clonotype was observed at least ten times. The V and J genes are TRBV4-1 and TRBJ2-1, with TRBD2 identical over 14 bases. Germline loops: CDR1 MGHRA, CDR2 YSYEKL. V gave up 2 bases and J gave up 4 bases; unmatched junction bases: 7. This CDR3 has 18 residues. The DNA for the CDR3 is TGCGCCAGCAGCCAAACAGGGACTAGCGGGAGTATTTACAATGAGCAGTTCTTC. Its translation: CASSQTGTSGSIYNEQFF.

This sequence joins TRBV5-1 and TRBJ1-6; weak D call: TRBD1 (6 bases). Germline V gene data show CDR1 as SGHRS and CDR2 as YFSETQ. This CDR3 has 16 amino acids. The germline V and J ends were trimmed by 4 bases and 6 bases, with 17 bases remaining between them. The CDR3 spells CASSVTQGTGNSPLHF. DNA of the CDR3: TGCGCCAGCAGCGTAACACAGGGAACGGGTAATTCACCCCTCCACTTT.

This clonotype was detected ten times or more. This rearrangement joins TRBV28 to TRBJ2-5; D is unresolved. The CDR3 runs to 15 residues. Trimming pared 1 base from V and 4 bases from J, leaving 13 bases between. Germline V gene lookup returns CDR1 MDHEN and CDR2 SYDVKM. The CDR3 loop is CASSLSPRSRETQYF. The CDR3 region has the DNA TGTGCCAGCAGTTTATCCCCCAGAAGTAGAGAGACCCAGTACTTC.

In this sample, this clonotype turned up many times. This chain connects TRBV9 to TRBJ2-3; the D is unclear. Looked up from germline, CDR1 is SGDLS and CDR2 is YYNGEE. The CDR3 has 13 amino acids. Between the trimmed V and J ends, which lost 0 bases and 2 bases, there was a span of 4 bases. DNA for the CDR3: TGTGCCAGCAGCGTAGTCTCCACAGATACGCAGTATTTT. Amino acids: CASSVVSTDTQYF.

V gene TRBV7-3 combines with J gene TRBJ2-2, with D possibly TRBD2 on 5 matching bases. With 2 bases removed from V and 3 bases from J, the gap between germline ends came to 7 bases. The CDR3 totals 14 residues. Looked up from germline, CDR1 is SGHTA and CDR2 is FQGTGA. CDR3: CASSLSRDTGELFF. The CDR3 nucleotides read TGTGCCAGCAGCTTATCGCGGGACACCGGGGAGCTGTTTTTT.

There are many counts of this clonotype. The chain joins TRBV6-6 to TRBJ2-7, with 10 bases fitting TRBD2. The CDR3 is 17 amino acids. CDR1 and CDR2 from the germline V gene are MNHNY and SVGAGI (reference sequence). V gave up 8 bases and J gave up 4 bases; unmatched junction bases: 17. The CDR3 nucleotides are TGTGCCAGCGGTAACCAGGGGCCGGGACTAGCGTTATACGAGCAGTACTTC. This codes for CASGNQGPGLALYEQYF.

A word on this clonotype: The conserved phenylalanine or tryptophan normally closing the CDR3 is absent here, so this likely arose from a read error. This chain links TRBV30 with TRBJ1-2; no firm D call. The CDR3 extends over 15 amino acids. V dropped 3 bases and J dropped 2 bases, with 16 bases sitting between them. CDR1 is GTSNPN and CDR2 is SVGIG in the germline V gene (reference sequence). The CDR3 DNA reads TGTGCCTGGAGGTCGGAGGCAGACACCAACTATGGCTACACCCTC. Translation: CAWRSEADTNYGYTL.

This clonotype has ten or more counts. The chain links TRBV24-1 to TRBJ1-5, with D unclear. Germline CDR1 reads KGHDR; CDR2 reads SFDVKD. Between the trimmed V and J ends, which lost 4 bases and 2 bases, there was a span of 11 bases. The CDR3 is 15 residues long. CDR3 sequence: CATSDLPGGNQPQHF. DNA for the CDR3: TGTGCCACCAGTGACCTACCCGGAGGCAATCAGCCCCAGCATTTT.

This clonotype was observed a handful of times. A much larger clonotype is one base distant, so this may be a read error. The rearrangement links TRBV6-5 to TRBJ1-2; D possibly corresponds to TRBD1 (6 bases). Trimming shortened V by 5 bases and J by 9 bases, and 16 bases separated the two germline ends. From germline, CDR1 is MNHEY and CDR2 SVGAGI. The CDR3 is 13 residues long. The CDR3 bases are TGTGCCAGCAGTACCGGGGGCGTGAGAAGCTACACCTTC. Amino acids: CASSTGGVRSYTF.

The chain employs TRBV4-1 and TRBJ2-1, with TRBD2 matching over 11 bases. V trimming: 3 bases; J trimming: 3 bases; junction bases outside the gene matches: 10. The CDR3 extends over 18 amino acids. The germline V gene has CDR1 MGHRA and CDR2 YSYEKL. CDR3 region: CASSHGGQLAGGYNEQFF. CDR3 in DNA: TGCGCCAGCAGCCACGGCGGCCAGCTAGCGGGAGGCTACAATGAGCAGTTCTTC.

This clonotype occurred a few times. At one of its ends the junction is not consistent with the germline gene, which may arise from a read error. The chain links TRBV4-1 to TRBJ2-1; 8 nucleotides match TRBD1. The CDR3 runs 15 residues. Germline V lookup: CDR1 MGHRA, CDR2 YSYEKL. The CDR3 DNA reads TGTGCCAGCAGTCAGAACAGGGGGTCAGGCAATGAGCAGTTCTTC. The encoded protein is CASSQNRGSGNEQFF.

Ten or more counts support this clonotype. The CDR3: CSARDGGQGNADTQYF. The CDR3 DNA follows: TGCAGTGCTAGAGACGGGGGACAGGGGAATGCAGATACGCAGTATTTT. This chain joins TRBV20-1 and TRBJ2-3, with 10 bases aligning to TRBD1. Looked up from germline, CDR1 is DFQATT and CDR2 is SNEGSKA (reference sequence). This CDR3 contains 16 residues. Trimming cost V 0 bases and J 4 bases; bases outside gene matches: 7.

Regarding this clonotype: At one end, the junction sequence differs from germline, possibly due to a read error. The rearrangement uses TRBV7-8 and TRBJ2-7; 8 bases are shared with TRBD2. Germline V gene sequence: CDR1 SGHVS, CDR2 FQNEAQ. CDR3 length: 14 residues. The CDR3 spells CTSSREGQFYEQYF. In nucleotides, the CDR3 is TGTACCAGCAGCCGGGAGGGCCAGTTCTACGAGCAGTACTTC.

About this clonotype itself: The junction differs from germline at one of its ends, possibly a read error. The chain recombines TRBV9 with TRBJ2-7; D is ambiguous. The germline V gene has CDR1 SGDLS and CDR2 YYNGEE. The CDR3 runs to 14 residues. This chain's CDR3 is CASSVTWGSYELYF. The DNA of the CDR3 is TGTGCCAGCAGCGTAACGTGGGGTTCCTACGAGCTGTACTTC.

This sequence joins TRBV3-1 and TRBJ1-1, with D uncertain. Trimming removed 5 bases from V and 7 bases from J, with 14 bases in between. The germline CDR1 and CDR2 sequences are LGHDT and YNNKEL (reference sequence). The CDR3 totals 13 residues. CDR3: CASSSEKEFEAFF. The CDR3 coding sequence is TGTGCCAGCAGCTCCGAGAAGGAATTTGAAGCTTTCTTT.

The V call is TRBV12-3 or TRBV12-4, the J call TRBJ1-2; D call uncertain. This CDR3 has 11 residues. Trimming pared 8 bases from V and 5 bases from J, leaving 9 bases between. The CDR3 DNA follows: TGTGCCAGCTTGGGATTTTATGGCTACACCTTC. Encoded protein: CASLGFYGYTF.

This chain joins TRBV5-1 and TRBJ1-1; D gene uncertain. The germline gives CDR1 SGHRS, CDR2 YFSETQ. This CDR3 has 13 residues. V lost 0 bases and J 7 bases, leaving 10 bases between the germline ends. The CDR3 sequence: CASSLEDVGEAFF. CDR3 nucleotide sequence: TGCGCCAGCAGCTTGGAAGATGTTGGTGAAGCTTTCTTT.

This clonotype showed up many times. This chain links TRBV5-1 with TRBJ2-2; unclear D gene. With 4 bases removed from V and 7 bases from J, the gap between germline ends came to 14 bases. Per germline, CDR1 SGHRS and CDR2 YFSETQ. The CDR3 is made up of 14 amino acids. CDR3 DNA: TGCGCCAGCAGCCGGGCGGCTGACCTCGGGGAGCTGTTTTTT. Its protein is CASSRAADLGELFF.

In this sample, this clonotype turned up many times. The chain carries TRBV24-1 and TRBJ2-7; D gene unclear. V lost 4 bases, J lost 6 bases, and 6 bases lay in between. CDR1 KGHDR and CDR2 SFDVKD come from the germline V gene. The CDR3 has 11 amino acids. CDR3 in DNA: TGTGCCACCAGTGAGTCGGGCGAGCAGTACTTC. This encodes CATSESGEQYF.

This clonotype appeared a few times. DNA of the CDR3: TGTGCCAGCAGTTGGAATGGACAGGGGAACTACGAGCAGTACTTC. This codes for CASSWNGQGNYEQYF. The chain couples TRBV6-2 or TRBV6-3 to TRBJ2-7, with 9 bases fitting TRBD1. The CDR3 contains 15 residues. Germline lookup yields CDR1 MNHEY and CDR2 SVGEGT. V trimming: 4 bases; J trimming: 3 bases; junction bases outside the gene matches: 7.

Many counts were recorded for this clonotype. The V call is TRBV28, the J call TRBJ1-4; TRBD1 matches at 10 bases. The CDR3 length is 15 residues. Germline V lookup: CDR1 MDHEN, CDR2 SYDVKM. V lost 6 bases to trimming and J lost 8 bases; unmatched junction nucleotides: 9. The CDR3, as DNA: TGTGCCAGCAGCGAGTTGACAGGGGGCGTAGAAAAACTGTTTTTT. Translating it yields CASSELTGGVEKLFF. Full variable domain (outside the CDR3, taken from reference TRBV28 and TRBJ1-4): DVKVTQSSRYLVKRTGEKVFLECVQDMDHENMFWYRQDPGLGLRLIYFSYDVKMKEKGDIPEGYSVSREKKERFSLILESASTNQTSMYLCASSELTGGVEKLFFGSGTQLSVL.

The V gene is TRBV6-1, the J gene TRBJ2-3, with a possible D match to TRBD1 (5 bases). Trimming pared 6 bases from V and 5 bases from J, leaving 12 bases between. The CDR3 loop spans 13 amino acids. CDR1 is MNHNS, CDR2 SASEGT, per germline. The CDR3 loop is CASRGRGRDTQYF. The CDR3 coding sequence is TGTGCCAGCAGGGGAAGGGGAAGAGATACGCAGTATTTT.

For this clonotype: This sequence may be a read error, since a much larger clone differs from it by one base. Written as DNA, the CDR3 is TGTGCCAGCAGTTGCTCGTACAGGGGCCAAGAGACCCAGTACTTC. It yields the protein CASSCSYRGQETQYF. V is TRBV6-5 and J is TRBJ2-5, with TRBD1 identical over 7 bases. This CDR3 region has 15 residues. The junction had 6 bases not matched to a gene; V was cut back by 4 bases and J by 1 base. Per germline, CDR1 MNHEY and CDR2 SVGAGI.

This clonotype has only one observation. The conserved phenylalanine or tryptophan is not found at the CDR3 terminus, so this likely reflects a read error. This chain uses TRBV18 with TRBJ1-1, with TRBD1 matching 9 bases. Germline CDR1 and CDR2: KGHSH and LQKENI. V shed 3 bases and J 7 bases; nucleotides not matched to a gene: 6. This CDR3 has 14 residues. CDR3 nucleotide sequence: TGTGCCAGCTCACCGTGGACAGGGGTGGATGAAGCTTTCTCT. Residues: CASSPWTGVDEAFS.